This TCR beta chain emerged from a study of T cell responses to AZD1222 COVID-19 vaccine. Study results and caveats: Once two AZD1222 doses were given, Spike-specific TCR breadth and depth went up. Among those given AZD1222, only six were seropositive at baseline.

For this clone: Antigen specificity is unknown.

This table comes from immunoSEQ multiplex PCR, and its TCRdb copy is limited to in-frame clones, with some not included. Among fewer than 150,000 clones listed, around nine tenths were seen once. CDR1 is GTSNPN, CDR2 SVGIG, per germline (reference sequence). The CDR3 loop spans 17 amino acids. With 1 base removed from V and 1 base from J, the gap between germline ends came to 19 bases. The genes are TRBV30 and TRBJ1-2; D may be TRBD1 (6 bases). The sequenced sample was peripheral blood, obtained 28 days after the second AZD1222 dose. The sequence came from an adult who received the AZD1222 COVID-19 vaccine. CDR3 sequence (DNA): TGTGCCTGGAGTGGGAGGGGGGCTACGACGTTTAACTATGGCTACACCTTC. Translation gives CAWSGRGATTFNYGYTF.